A selection of T cell receptor beta chains follows, all from one sample in a study of blood T cells in healthy people across ages. TCRdb itself ran the 5' RACE reads through MiXCR, one entry per CDR3 protein. Among hundreds of thousands of distinct CDR3 sequences listed, around 32% were seen once. Sequenced material: blood. All receptors derive from an elderly woman in good health. The CDR3 runs from the conserved cysteine through the conserved F or W. The D gene is left open where the match is weak. Only part of the rows carry a size: once, few, many, or a class if the clone is expanded.

CDR3 | DNA | J | size | D | V
CASSTWTSGRQNIQYF | TGTGCCAGCAGCACGTGGACTAGCGGGAGACAAAACATTCAGTACTTC | TRBJ2-4 | NA | TRBD2 | TRBV11-2
CASSLGYPDGNSPLHF | TGTGCCAGCAGCTTAGGCTATCCGGACGGGAATTCACCCCTCCACTTT | TRBJ1-6 | few | NA | TRBV13
CSARGEQANTEAFF | TGCAGTGCTAGAGGAGAGCAGGCGAACACTGAAGCTTTCTTT | TRBJ1-1 | NA | NA | TRBV20-1
CASSYSGGQGTQYF | TGTGCCAGCAGCTATTCCGGGGGGCAGGGTACGCAGTATTTT | TRBJ2-3 | many | NA | TRBV7-2
CASSFEVQAYNEQFF | TGTGCCAGCAGCTTTGAAGTCCAGGCCTACAATGAGCAGTTCTTC | TRBJ2-1 | many | NA | TRBV7-3
CSARVGANTGELFF | TGCAGTGCTAGGGTCGGGGCGAACACCGGGGAGCTGTTTTTT | TRBJ2-2 | many | NA | TRBV20-1
CSAADRNSNQPQHF | TGCAGCGCCGCTGACAGGAATAGCAATCAGCCCCAGCATTTT | TRBJ1-5 | NA | NA | TRBV29-1
CASSYSRDSGEKLFF | TGTGCCAGCAGTTACTCGCGGGATTCGGGCGAAAAACTGTTTTTT | TRBJ1-4 | many | NA | TRBV6-5
CSARDGTAQETQYF | TGCAGTGCTAGAGATGGGACGGCTCAAGAGACCCAGTACTTC | TRBJ2-5 | many | NA | TRBV20-1
CASRGDPIAGELFF | TGCGCCAGCAGGGGGGATCCAATTGCCGGGGAGCTGTTTTTT | TRBJ2-2 | NA | NA | TRBV5-1
CASSQDRGVNTGELFF | TGCGCCAGCAGCCAAGACAGGGGCGTCAACACCGGGGAGCTGTTTTTT | TRBJ2-2 | NA | NA | TRBV4-3
CSARKGHIYEQYF | TGCAGTGCCCGAAAGGGGCACATCTACGAGCAGTACTTC | TRBJ2-7 | NA | NA | TRBV20-1
CASSARGRSGYGYTF | TGTGCCAGCAGTGCCAGGGGGCGGTCGGGCTATGGCTACACCTTC | TRBJ1-2 | many | TRBD1 | TRBV28
CASSLLGQEQYF | TGTGCCAGCAGCTTACTTGGGCAGGAGCAGTATTTT | TRBJ2-3 | NA | NA | TRBV7-6
CSASHHGTGNTEAFF | TGCAGTGCTAGCCACCACGGGACGGGAAACACTGAAGCTTTCTTT | TRBJ1-1 | NA | NA | TRBV20-1
CSASLAGETQYF | TGCAGTGCTAGCCTAGCAGGAGAGACCCAGTACTTC | TRBJ2-5 | many | NA | TRBV20-1
CATGGTPTSTDTQYF | TGTGCCACCGGGGGGACACCGACTAGCACAGATACGCAGTATTTT | TRBJ2-3 | many | NA | TRBV24-1
CASSPSGGRTYEQYF | TGTGCCAGCAGCCCTAGCGGGGGCCGTACCTACGAGCAGTACTTC | TRBJ2-7 | NA | TRBD2 | TRBV7-2
CASSVLPELMNTEAFF | TGTGCCAGCAGCGTATTACCCGAGCTAATGAACACTGAAGCTTTCTTT | TRBJ1-1 | NA | NA | TRBV9
CSVETSGRAFYEQYF | TGCAGCGTTGAAACTAGCGGGAGGGCCTTCTACGAGCAGTACTTC | TRBJ2-7 | NA | TRBD2 | TRBV29-1
CASSLAVYGYTF | TGTGCCAGCAGTTTAGCGGTCTATGGCTACACCTTC | TRBJ1-2 | many | NA | TRBV12-3/TRBV12-4
CATSRDSGEAQYF | TGTGCCACCAGCAGAGATAGCGGAGAGGCCCAGTACTTC | TRBJ2-7 | NA | NA | TRBV15
CASSGGPERKETQYF | TGTGCCAGTAGTGGGGGGCCAGAGCGAAAAGAGACCCAGTACTTC | TRBJ2-5 | NA | NA | TRBV19
CASGPGTPDTQYF | TGTGCCAGCGGTCCCGGGACCCCCGATACGCAGTATTTT | TRBJ2-3 | NA | NA | TRBV12-3/TRBV12-4
CSASPGTSGYNEQFF | TGCAGTGCTAGCCCCGGGACTAGCGGTTACAATGAGCAGTTCTTC | TRBJ2-1 | many | TRBD2 | TRBV20-1
CASSPTGGNYNEQFF | TGTGCCAGCTCACCAACGGGAGGAAATTACAATGAGCAGTTCTTC | TRBJ2-1 | NA | TRBD2 | TRBV18
CASSYSVGSRLYTEAFF | TGTGCCAGCAGCTACTCCGTCGGCTCCCGGCTTTACACTGAAGCTTTCTTT | TRBJ1-1 | few | NA | TRBV7-8
CASSLKTGRNYGYTF | TGTGCCAGCAGTTTGAAGACAGGGCGGAACTATGGCTACACCTTC | TRBJ1-2 | many | TRBD1 | TRBV12-3/TRBV12-4
CASSPLTSGVADMQYF | TGTGCCAGCAGCCCGCTGACTAGCGGGGTGGCGGATATGCAGTATTTT | TRBJ2-3 | NA | TRBD2 | TRBV3-1
CASSLVAGRRGGGNTQYF | TGTGCCAGCAGCTTGGTGGCCGGTCGGCGGGGGGGCGGAAATACGCAGTATTTT | TRBJ2-3 | NA | TRBD2 | TRBV7-8
CASSPEPGRTGELFF | TGCGCCAGCAGCCCTGAACCGGGACGGACCGGGGAGCTGTTTTTT | TRBJ2-2 | NA | NA | TRBV4-3
CASSAGTSGFSYNEQFF | TGCGCCAGCAGCGCGGGGACTAGCGGGTTCTCCTACAATGAGCAGTTCTTC | TRBJ2-1 | NA | TRBD2 | TRBV5-1
CSARTSGYTDTQYF | TGCAGTGCCCGGACTAGCGGGTACACAGATACGCAGTATTTT | TRBJ2-3 | many | TRBD2 | TRBV20-1
CASSASVGRNQPQHF | TGTGCCAGCAGCGCCTCGGTGGGGCGCAATCAGCCCCAGCATTTT | TRBJ1-5 | NA | NA | TRBV7-2
CSAQGDDSPLHF | TGCAGTGCACAGGGAGATGATTCACCCCTCCACTTT | TRBJ1-6 | many | NA | TRBV20-1
CASSPYGNIQYF | TGTGCCAGCAGCCCGTACGGAAACATTCAGTACTTC | TRBJ2-4 | many | NA | TRBV7-9
CASSRQVGTGREQYF | TGTGCCAGCAGCAGACAGGTAGGGACTGGCCGCGAGCAGTACTTC | TRBJ2-7 | few | NA | TRBV3-1
CASSQDPASTRYF | TGTGCCAGCAGCCAAGATCCCGCCTCAACGCGGTATTTT | TRBJ2-3 | few | NA | TRBV3-1
CASSLGDSNYGYTF | TGTGCCAGCAGCTTAGGAGACAGTAACTATGGCTACACCTTC | TRBJ1-2 | many | NA | TRBV7-2
CAISESDPLVSHSPLHF | TGTGCCATCAGTGAGTCTGACCCTCTTGTATCCCATTCACCCCTCCACTTT | TRBJ1-6 | many | NA | TRBV10-3
CASLAQASSYEQYF | TGTGCCAGCTTGGCACAGGCCAGTTCCTACGAGCAGTACTTC | TRBJ2-7 | many | NA | TRBV6-1
CASREGTGGGYTF | TGTGCCAGCAGGGAGGGGACAGGGGGCGGCTACACCTTC | TRBJ1-2 | few | TRBD1 | TRBV28
CASSPRTGKSNQPQHF | TGTGCCAGCTCACCTAGGACAGGGAAGAGCAATCAGCCCCAGCATTTT | TRBJ1-5 | NA | TRBD1 | TRBV18
CASSLKPGENYEQYF | TGTGCCAGCAGCTTAAAACCAGGGGAAAACTACGAGCAGTACTTC | TRBJ2-7 | many | NA | TRBV7-3
CATSSRLGGETQYF | TGTGCCACCAGCTCCCGGCTAGGGGGAGAGACCCAGTACTTC | TRBJ2-5 | many | NA | TRBV15
CSATAKFGNIQYF | TGCAGTGCCACAGCCAAATTCGGAAACATTCAGTACTTC | TRBJ2-4 | NA | NA | TRBV20-1
CASSLQGTILRGEQFF | TGTGCCAGCAGCCTACAGGGGACTATACTTAGGGGTGAGCAGTTCTTC | TRBJ2-1 | many | NA | TRBV6-2/TRBV6-3
CASSQGGLLTPTQYF | TGTGCCAGCAGCCAAGGAGGGCTTCTTACCCCTACGCAGTATTTT | TRBJ2-3 | NA | NA | TRBV14
CASSQSAGAGANVLTF | TGCGCCAGCAGTCAATCGGCAGGGGCTGGGGCCAACGTCCTGACTTTC | TRBJ2-6 | NA | NA | TRBV23-1
CASSFSGVGVEAFF | TGTGCCAGCAGCTTTAGCGGGGTCGGGGTTGAAGCTTTCTTT | TRBJ1-1 | NA | NA | TRBV11-2
CASSHGTRRETQYF | TGTGCCAGCAGCCATGGGACTAGAAGGGAGACCCAGTACTTC | TRBJ2-5 | NA | TRBD2 | TRBV3-1
CASSRTDTEAFF | TGTGCCAGCAGTCGGACAGACACTGAAGCTTTCTTT | TRBJ1-1 | few | NA | TRBV6-6
CASSEGGGVYGYTF | TGTGCCAGCAGTGAGGGGGGGGGCGTCTATGGCTACACCTTC | TRBJ1-2 | NA | NA | TRBV2